These 3 T cell receptor beta chains share one sample of origin, sequenced in a study of regulatory T cells in long-lasting Graves disease. This sample's time point: newly diagnosed GD, antithyroid drugs for less than 3 months. PBMCs provided the RNA from which the TCR library was made. Building the TCR beta libraries relied on iRepertoire HTBI primers, and CDR3 regions underwent Arm-PCR. TCRdb re-called the multiplex PCR reads with MiXCR, one entry per CDR3 protein. This sample has hundreds of thousands of distinct CDR3 sequences; approximately 13% occur once, and the top ten carry roughly 10%. In addition, the sample was reused for a study of T cells in Graves' hyperthyroidism and ophthalmopathy.

This material consisted of peripheral blood mononuclear cells (PBMCs), taken at new diagnosis, from a patient treated with antithyroid drugs. These receptors were taken from a man aged 25-45 years with Graves disease.

This clonotype was counted a few times. CDR3 sequence reads: CASSPGVAGRGEQFF. In DNA, the CDR3 is TGTGCCAGCAGCCCTGGGGTAGCGGGACGGGGGGAGCAGTTCTTC. This rearrangement joins TRBV7-9 to TRBJ2-1, with TRBD2 matching 8 bases. The trim removed 5 bases at V and 10 bases at J, leaving 13 bases unmatched. Germline lookup yields CDR1 SEHNR and CDR2 FQNEAQ (reference sequence). The CDR3 extends over 15 amino acids.

The rearrangement joins TRBV30 to TRBJ2-1; 10 positions match TRBD1. The germline gives CDR1 GTSNPN, CDR2 SVGIG (reference sequence). Unmatched junction bases numbered 3, after V lost 2 bases and J lost 2 bases. The CDR3 loop spans 15 amino acids. The CDR3 here is CAWSTGTGAYNEQFF. The CDR3 region has the DNA TGTGCCTGGAGTACCGGGACAGGGGCCTACAATGAGCAGTTCTTC.

At least ten counts were recorded for this clonotype. The chain employs TRBV12-3 or TRBV12-4 and TRBJ1-2; a weak D match, TRBD1 (6 bases). V lost 8 bases to trimming and J lost 3 bases, with 10 bases between them. This CDR3 is 12 amino acids long. The CDR3 loop reads CASGRQDYGYTF. In nucleotides, the CDR3 is TGTGCCAGCGGCCGACAGGACTATGGCTACACCTTC.